The source of this T cell receptor (beta chain) is a study of cytotoxic CD8 clonotypes in ibrutinib-treated CLL. Study-level findings and limits: Sustained-remission and progressing patients were not sampled at matched times.

Data came from immunoSEQ multiplex PCR; TCRdb stores just in-frame clones and leaves some out. The sample holds around 160,000 clones, approximately 77% seen once. As for this clone: The target antigen is unknown.

The receptor was isolated from a human donor with chronic lymphocytic leukemia. Sequenced here: PBMCs, sampled after 12 months of ibrutinib treatment.

In DNA form, the CDR3 reads TGTGCCAGCAGTAAACAGGGGGTCTCTGAGGGCTACACCTTC. Translating it yields CASSKQGVSEGYTF. The chain employs TRBV27 and TRBJ1-2, with TRBD1 matching over 8 bases. V was clipped by 5 bases and J by 8 bases; unmatched bases: 10. The CDR3 extends over 14 amino acids. Germline assignment: CDR1 MNHEY and CDR2 SMNVEV (reference sequence).